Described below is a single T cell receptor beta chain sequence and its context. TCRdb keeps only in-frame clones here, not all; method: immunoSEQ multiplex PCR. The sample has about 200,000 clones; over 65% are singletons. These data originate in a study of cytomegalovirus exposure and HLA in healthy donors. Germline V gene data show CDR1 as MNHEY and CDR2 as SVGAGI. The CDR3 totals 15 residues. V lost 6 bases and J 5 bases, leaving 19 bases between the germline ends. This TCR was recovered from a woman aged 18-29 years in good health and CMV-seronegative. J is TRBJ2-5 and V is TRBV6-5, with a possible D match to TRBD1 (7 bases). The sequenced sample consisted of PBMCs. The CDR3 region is CASRRDSDGVETQYF. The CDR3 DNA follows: TGTGCCAGCAGGCGGGACAGCGACGGGGTGGAGACCCAGTACTTC.